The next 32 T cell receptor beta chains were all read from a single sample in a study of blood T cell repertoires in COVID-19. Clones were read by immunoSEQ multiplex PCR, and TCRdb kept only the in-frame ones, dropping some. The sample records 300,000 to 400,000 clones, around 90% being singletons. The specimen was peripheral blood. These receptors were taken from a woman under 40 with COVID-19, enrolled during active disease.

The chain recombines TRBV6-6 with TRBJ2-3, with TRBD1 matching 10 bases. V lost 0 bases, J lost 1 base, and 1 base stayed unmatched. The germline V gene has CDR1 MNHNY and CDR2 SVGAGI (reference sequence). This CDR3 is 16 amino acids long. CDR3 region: CASSYSGTGGTDTQYF. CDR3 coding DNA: TGTGCCAGCAGTTACTCCGGGACAGGGGGCACAGATACGCAGTATTTT.

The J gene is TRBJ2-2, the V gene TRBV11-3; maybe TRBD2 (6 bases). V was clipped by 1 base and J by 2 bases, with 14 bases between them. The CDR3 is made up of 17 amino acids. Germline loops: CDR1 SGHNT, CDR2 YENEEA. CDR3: CASSLGVVAANTGELFF. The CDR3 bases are TGTGCCAGCAGCTTAGGGGTAGTAGCGGCTAACACCGGGGAGCTGTTTTTT.

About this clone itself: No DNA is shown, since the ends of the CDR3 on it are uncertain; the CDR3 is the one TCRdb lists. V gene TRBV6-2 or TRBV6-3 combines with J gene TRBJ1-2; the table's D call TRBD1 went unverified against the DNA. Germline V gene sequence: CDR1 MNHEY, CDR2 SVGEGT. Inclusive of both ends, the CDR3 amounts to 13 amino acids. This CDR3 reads CASSSSTGGGYTF.

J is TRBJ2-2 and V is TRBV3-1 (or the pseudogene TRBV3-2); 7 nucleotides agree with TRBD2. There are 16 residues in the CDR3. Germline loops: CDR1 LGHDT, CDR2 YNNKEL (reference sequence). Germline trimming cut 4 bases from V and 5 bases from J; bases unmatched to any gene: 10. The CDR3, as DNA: TGTGCCAGCAGCCGGGAAGGGAGGGCCGGGACCGGGGAGCTGTTTTTT. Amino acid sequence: CASSREGRAGTGELFF.

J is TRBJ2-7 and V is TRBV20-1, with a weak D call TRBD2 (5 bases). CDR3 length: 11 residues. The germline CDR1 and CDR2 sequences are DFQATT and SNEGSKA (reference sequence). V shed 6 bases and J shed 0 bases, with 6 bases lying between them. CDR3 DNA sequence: TGCAGTGCGCGGGTCTCCTACGAGCAGTACTTC. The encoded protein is CSARVSYEQYF.

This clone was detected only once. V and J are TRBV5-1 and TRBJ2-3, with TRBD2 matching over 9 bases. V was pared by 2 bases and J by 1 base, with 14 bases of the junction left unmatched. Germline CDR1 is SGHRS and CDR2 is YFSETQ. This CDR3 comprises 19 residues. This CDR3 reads CASSLGVLAGSRGTDTQYF. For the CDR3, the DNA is TGCGCCAGCAGCTTAGGAGTGCTAGCGGGATCGCGTGGCACAGATACGCAGTATTTT.

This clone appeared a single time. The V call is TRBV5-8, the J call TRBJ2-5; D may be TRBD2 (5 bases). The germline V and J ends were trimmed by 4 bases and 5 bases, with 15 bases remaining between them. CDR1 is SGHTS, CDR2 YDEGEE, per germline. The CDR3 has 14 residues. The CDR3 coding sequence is TGTGCCAGCAGCAATCAATGGGAGTGGGAGACCCAGTACTTC. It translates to CASSNQWEWETQYF.

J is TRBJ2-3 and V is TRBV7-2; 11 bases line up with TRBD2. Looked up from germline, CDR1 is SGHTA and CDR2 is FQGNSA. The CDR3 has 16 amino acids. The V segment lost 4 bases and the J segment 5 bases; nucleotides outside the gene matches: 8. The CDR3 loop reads CASSSLAGGTRDTQYF. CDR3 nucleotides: TGTGCCAGCAGCTCTCTAGCGGGGGGCACCCGAGATACGCAGTATTTT.

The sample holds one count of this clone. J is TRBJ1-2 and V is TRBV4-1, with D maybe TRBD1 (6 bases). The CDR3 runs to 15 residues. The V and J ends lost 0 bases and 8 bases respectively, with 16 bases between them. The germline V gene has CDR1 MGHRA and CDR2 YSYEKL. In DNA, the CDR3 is TGCGCCAGCAGCCAAGATATCAGGGGCCCATCGGGCTACACCTTC. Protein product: CASSQDIRGPSGYTF.

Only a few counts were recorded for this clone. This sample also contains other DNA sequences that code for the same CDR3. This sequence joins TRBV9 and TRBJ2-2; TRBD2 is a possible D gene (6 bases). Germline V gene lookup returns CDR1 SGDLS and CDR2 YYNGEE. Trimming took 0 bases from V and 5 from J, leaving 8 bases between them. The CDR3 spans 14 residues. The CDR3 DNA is TGTGCCAGCAGCGTAGGTGGAGGGACCGGGGAGCTGTTTTTT. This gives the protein CASSVGGGTGELFF.

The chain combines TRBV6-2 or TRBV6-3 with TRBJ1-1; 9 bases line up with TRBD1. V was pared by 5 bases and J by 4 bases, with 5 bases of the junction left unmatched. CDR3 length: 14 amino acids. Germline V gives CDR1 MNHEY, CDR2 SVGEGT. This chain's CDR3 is CASSTGGIGTEAFF. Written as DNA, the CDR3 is TGTGCCAGCAGTACAGGGGGCATTGGCACTGAAGCTTTCTTT.

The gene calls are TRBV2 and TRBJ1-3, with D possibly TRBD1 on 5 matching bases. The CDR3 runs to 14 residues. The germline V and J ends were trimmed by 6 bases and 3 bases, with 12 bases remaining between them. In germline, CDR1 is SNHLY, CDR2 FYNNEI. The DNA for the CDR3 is TGTGCCAGCAGAGCAGACAGCGTTGGAAACACCATATATTTT. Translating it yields CASRADSVGNTIYF.

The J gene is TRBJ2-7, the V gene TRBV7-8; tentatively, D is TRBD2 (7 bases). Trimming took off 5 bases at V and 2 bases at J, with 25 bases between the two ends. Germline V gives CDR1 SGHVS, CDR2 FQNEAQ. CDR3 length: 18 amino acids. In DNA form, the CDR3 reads TGTGCCAGCAGCGCACATAGGGGGGGCAGTCTAGCGGCCTACGAGCAGTACGTC. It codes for CASSAHRGGSLAAYEQYV.

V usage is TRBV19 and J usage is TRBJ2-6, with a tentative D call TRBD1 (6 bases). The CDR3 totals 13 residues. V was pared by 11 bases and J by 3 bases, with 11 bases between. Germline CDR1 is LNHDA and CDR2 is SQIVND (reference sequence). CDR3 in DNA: TGTGCCGCCCAGGGGAATGGGGCCAACGTCCTGACTTTC. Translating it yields CAAQGNGANVLTF.

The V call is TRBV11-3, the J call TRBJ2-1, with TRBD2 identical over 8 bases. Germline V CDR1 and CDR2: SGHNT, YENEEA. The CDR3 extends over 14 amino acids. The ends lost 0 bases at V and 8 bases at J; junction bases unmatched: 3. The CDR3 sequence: CASSLDRGGDEQFF. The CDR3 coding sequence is TGTGCCAGCAGCTTAGATCGGGGGGGTGATGAGCAGTTCTTC.

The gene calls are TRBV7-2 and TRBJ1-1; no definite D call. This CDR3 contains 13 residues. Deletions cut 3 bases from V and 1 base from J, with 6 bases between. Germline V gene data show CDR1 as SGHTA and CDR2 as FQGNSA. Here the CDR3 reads CASSLPGNTEAFF. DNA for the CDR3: TGTGCCAGCAGCTTGCCAGGGAACACTGAAGCTTTCTTT.

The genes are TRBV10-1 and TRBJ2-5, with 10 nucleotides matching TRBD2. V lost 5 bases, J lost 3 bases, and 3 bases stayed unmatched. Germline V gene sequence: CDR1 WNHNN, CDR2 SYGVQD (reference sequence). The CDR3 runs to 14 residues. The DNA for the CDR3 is TGCGCCAGCAGTCTAGCGGGAGAAGAAGAGACCCAGTACTTC. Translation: CASSLAGEEETQYF.

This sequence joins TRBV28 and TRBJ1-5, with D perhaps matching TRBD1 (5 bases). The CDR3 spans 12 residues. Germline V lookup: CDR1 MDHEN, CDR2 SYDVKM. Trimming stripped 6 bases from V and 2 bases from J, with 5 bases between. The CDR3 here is CASRTGNQPQHF. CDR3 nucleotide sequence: TGTGCCAGCAGGACAGGCAATCAGCCCCAGCATTTT.

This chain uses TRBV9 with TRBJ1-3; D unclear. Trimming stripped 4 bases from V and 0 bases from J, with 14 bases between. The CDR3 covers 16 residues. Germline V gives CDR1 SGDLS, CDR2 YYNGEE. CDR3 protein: CASSPSGRFSGNTIYF. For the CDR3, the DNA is TGTGCCAGCAGCCCCTCCGGGAGGTTCTCTGGAAACACCATATATTTT.

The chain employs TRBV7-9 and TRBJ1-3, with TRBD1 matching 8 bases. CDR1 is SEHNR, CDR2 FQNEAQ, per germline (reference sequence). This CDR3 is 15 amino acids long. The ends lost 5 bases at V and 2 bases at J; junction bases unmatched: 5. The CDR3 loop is CASSPRQGTGNTIYF. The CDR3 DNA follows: TGTGCCAGCAGCCCCCGACAGGGGACTGGAAACACCATATATTTT.

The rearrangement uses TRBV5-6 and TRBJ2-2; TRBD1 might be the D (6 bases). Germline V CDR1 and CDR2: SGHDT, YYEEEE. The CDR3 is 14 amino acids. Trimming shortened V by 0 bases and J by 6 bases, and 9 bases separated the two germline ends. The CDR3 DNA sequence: TGTGCCAGCAGCTTGGCCGCAGGGGCCGGGGAGCTGTTTTTT. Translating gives CASSLAAGAGELFF. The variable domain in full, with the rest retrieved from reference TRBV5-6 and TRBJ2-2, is DAGVTQSPTHLIKTRGQQVTLRCSPKSGHDTVSWYQQALGQGPQFIFQYYEEEERQRGNFPDRFSGHQFPNYSSELNVNALLLGDSALYLCASSLAAGAGELFFGEGSRLTVL.

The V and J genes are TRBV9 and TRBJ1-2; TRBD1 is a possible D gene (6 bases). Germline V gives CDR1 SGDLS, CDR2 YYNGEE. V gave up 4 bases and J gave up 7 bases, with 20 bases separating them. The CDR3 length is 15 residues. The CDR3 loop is CASSLMDRPLGGYTF. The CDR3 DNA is TGTGCCAGCAGCTTAATGGACAGACCCCTGGGTGGCTACACCTTC.

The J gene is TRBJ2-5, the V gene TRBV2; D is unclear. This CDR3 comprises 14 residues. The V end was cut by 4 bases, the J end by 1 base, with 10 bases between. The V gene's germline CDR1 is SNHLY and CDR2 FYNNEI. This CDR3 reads CASSVVQSQETQYF. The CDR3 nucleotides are TGTGCCAGCAGTGTGGTCCAGTCCCAAGAGACCCAGTACTTC. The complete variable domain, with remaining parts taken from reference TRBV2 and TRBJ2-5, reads EPEVTQTPSHQVTQMGQEVILRCVPISNHLYFYWYRQILGQKVEFLVSFYNNEISEKSEIFDDQFSVERPDGSNFTLKIRSTKLEDSAMYFCASSVVQSQETQYFGPGTRLLVL.

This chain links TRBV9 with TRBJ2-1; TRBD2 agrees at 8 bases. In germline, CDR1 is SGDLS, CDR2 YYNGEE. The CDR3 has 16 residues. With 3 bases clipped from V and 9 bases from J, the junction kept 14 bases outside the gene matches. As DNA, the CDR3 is TGTGCCAGCAGCGCGTCCGGGACTAGTATCCCCAGTGAGCAGTTCTTC. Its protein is CASSASGTSIPSEQFF.

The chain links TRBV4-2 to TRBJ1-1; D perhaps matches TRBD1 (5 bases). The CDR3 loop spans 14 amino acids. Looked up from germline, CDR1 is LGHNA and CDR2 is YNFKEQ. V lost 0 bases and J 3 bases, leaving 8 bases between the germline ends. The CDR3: CASSQDWGDTEAFF. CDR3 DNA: TGTGCCAGCAGCCAAGATTGGGGGGACACTGAAGCTTTCTTT.

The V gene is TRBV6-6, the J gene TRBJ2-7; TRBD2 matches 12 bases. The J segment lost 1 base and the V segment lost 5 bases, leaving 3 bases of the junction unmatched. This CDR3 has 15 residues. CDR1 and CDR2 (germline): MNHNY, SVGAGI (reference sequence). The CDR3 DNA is TGTGCCAGCAGTCCCGGGACTAGCGGGTCCTACGAGCAGTACTTC. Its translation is CASSPGTSGSYEQYF.

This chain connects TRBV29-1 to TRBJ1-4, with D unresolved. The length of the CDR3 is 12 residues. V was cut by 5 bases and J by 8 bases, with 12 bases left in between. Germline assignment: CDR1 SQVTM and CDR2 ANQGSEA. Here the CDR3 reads CSVPGSGEKLFF. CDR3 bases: TGCAGCGTTCCGGGATCGGGGGAAAAACTGTTTTTT.

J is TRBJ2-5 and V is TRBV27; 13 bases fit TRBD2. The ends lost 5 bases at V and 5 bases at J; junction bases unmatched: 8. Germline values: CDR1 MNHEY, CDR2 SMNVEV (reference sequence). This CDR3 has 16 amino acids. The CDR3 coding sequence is TGTGCCAGCAGTCCCGGGACTAGCGGGGTAGGGGAGACCCAGTACTTC. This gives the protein CASSPGTSGVGETQYF.

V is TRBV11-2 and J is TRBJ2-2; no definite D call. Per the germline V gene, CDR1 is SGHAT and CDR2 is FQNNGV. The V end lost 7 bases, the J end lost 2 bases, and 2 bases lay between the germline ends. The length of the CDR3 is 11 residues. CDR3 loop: CASTNTGELFF. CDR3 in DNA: TGTGCCAGCACTAACACCGGGGAGCTGTTTTTT.

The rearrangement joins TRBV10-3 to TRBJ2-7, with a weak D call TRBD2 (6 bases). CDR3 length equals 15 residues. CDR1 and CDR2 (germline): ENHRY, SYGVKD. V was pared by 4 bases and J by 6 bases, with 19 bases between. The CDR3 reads CAISGSGAGPSEQYF. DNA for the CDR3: TGTGCCATCAGTGGCTCGGGAGCAGGTCCTAGCGAGCAGTACTTC.

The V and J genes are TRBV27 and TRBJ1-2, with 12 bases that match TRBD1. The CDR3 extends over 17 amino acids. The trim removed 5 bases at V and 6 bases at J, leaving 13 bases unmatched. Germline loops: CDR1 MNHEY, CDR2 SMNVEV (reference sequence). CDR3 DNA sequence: TGTGCCAGCAGTCGCACCGGGACAGGGGGCGTCCCGAATGGCTACACCTTC. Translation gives CASSRTGTGGVPNGYTF.

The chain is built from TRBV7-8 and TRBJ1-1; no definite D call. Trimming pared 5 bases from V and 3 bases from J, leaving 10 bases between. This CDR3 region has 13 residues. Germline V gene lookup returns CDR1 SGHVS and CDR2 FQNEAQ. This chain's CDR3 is CASSHPVDTEAFF. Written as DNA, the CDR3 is TGTGCCAGCAGCCACCCAGTCGACACTGAAGCTTTCTTT.